Shown below are 29 T cell receptor beta chains from a single sample sequenced in a study of blood T cell repertoires in COVID-19. The assay was immunoSEQ multiplex PCR, and TCRdb's table has in-frame clones only and misses some. The sample has a few hundred thousand clones, roughly 77% seen once. The material sequenced was peripheral blood. The receptors shown here come from a human donor with acute or convalescent COVID-19. The donor label of this sample is uncertain.

The V call is TRBV7-9, the J call TRBJ2-7; D is undetermined. In germline, CDR1 is SEHNR, CDR2 FQNEAQ (reference sequence). This CDR3 comprises 12 residues. V was pared by 5 bases and J by 3 bases, with 8 bases between. CDR3 in DNA: TGTGCCAGCAGCCCTGGCGGCTACGAGCAGTACTTC. Translated, it gives CASSPGGYEQYF.

V is TRBV18 and J is TRBJ2-7; tentative D call: TRBD2 (5 bases). Looked up from germline, CDR1 is KGHSH and CDR2 is LQKENI. The CDR3 has 12 residues. V lost 0 bases to trimming and J lost 5 bases, with 5 bases between them. CDR3 residues: CASSPPGNEQYF. CDR3 nucleotides: TGTGCCAGCTCACCACCCGGGAACGAGCAGTACTTC.

V usage is TRBV7-9 and J usage is TRBJ1-1; TRBD1 is a possible D gene (6 bases). CDR1 SEHNR and CDR2 FQNEAQ come from the germline V gene (reference sequence). V lost 2 bases, J lost 0 bases, and 10 bases lay in between. The CDR3 contains 15 residues. In nucleotides, the CDR3 is TGTGCCAGCAGCTTAATCCAGGGGATGAACACTGAAGCTTTCTTT. Translation: CASSLIQGMNTEAFF.

This rearrangement joins TRBV28 to TRBJ2-1, with 8 nucleotides matching TRBD2. CDR3 length equals 14 residues. The germline gives CDR1 MDHEN, CDR2 SYDVKM. The J segment lost 1 base and the V segment lost 6 bases, leaving 2 bases of the junction unmatched. The CDR3 nucleotides are TGTGCCAGCAGCCGGGGGGGGTCCTACAATGAGCAGTTCTTC. It translates to CASSRGGSYNEQFF.

The V gene is TRBV7-8, the J gene TRBJ2-7, with TRBD1 identical over 11 bases. Germline CDR1 SGHVS, CDR2 FQNEAQ. The CDR3 length is 14 residues. V lost 3 bases to trimming and J lost 3 bases; unmatched junction nucleotides: 1. CDR3 sequence: CASSFGTGGYEQYF. The CDR3 region has the DNA TGTGCCAGCAGCTTCGGGACAGGGGGCTACGAGCAGTACTTC.

In its sample, this clone was seen once. The junction does not match germline at one end; this may be a read error. The chain recombines TRBV15 with TRBJ1-1; tentatively, D is TRBD1 (5 bases). From germline, CDR1 is LNHNV and CDR2 YYDKDF (reference sequence). The CDR3 contains 14 residues. The CDR3 sequence is CAASRRQTNTEAFF. CDR3 DNA: TGTGCCGCCAGCAGGAGACAGACGAACACTGAAGCTTTCTTT.

Note on this clone: This same CDR3 is encoded by further DNA sequences in the sample. This chain connects TRBV5-1 to TRBJ1-1, with 10 bases lining up with TRBD1. The CDR3 runs 14 residues. CDR1 is SGHRS and CDR2 is YFSETQ in the germline V gene. V lost 3 bases to trimming and J lost 4 bases; unmatched junction nucleotides: 3. DNA for the CDR3: TGCGCCAGCAGCTCACGGACAGGGGGCACTGAAGCTTTCTTT. Its translation is CASSSRTGGTEAFF.

This CDR3 is CASSQESGRVYEQYF. In nucleotides, the CDR3 is TGTGCCAGCAGCCAAGAGAGCGGGAGGGTCTACGAGCAGTACTTC. J is TRBJ2-7 and V is TRBV3-1 (or the pseudogene TRBV3-2); 10 bases match TRBD2. This CDR3 comprises 15 residues. V shed 0 bases, J shed 3 bases, and the junction held 2 bases outside the gene matches. CDR1 is LGHDT and CDR2 is YNNKEL in the germline V gene (reference sequence).

V gene TRBV5-1 combines with J gene TRBJ2-1; 7 positions agree with TRBD1. V lost 4 bases, J lost 3 bases, and 4 bases stayed unmatched. Germline CDR1 reads SGHRS; CDR2 reads YFSETQ. The CDR3 is made up of 14 amino acids. CDR3 in DNA: TGCGCCAGCAGCCATAACAGGGGCTACAATGAGCAGTTCTTC. As protein: CASSHNRGYNEQFF.

The gene calls are TRBV3-1 (or the pseudogene TRBV3-2) and TRBJ2-7, with TRBD2 matching over 8 bases. The CDR3 extends over 17 amino acids. The V segment lost 1 base and the J segment 3 bases; nucleotides outside the gene matches: 11. Germline V gene sequence: CDR1 LGHDT, CDR2 YNNKEL (reference sequence). CDR3 sequence reads: CASSQGYGRGNLYEQYF. CDR3 coding DNA: TGTGCCAGCAGCCAAGGTTACGGGAGGGGCAACCTCTACGAGCAGTACTTC.

The V gene is TRBV18, the J gene TRBJ2-7, with 7 nucleotides matching TRBD2. The CDR3 covers 13 residues. V gave up 8 bases and J gave up 1 base; unmatched junction bases: 5. Germline V gives CDR1 KGHSH, CDR2 LQKENI. This chain's CDR3 is CASRIGGSYEQYF. For the CDR3, the DNA is TGTGCCAGCCGTATCGGGGGGTCCTACGAGCAGTACTTC.

The rearrangement joins TRBV5-5 to TRBJ1-5, with TRBD1 matching over 7 bases. V was clipped by 4 bases and J by 0 bases; unmatched bases: 10. This CDR3 spans 17 amino acids. Germline CDR1 is SGHKS and CDR2 is YYEKEE (reference sequence). The CDR3 coding sequence is TGTGCCAGCAGCACCTCAGGACAGGAACATAGCAATCAGCCCCAGCATTTT. Its translation is CASSTSGQEHSNQPQHF.

In the case of this clone: The same CDR3 arises from other DNA sequences in this sample as well. The chain is built from TRBV9 and TRBJ1-5; 9 nucleotides agree with TRBD1. Germline V gene data show CDR1 as SGDLS and CDR2 as YYNGEE. J was trimmed by 6 bases and V by 5 bases; bases with no gene match: 6. There are 14 residues in the CDR3. DNA for the CDR3: TGTGCCAGCAGTACGGGACAGGGTTTTCAGCCCCAGCATTTT. The encoded protein is CASSTGQGFQPQHF.

This clone was recorded a few times. The CDR3 loop is CASSPIRQDSNYGYTF. For the CDR3, the DNA is TGTGCCAGCTCCCCTATCAGACAAGATTCGAACTATGGCTACACCTTC. J is TRBJ1-2 and V is TRBV18; D gene unclear. The CDR3 length is 16 residues. Between the trimmed V and J ends, which lost 6 bases and 2 bases, there was a span of 19 bases. Per the germline V gene, CDR1 is KGHSH and CDR2 is LQKENI. The variable domain in full, with the rest retrieved from reference TRBV18 and TRBJ1-2, is NAGVMQNPRHLVRRRGQEARLRCSPMKGHSHVYWYRQLPEEGLKFMVYLQKENIIDESGMPKERFSAEFPKEGPSILRIQQVVRGDSAAYFCASSPIRQDSNYGYTFGSGTRLTVV.

The rearrangement links TRBV2 to TRBJ1-3; tentatively, D is TRBD1 (5 bases). V was pared by 4 bases and J by 0 bases, with 7 bases between. The length of the CDR3 is 14 residues. Germline V gene data show CDR1 as SNHLY and CDR2 as FYNNEI. The CDR3 sequence: CASSGGGSGNTIYF. The CDR3 DNA reads TGTGCCAGCAGTGGCGGGGGCTCTGGAAACACCATATATTTT.

J is TRBJ1-2 and V is TRBV18; D is undetermined. Germline loops: CDR1 KGHSH, CDR2 LQKENI. CDR3 length: 14 amino acids. Trimming took off 2 bases at V and 0 bases at J, with 7 bases between the two ends. The CDR3 spells CASSPSSTNYGYTF. The CDR3 nucleotides are TGTGCCAGCTCACCAAGCTCAACTAACTATGGCTACACCTTC. Filled out from reference TRBV18 and TRBJ1-2, the complete variable domain reads NAGVMQNPRHLVRRRGQEARLRCSPMKGHSHVYWYRQLPEEGLKFMVYLQKENIIDESGMPKERFSAEFPKEGPSILRIQQVVRGDSAAYFCASSPSSTNYGYTFGSGTRLTVV.

The rearrangement uses TRBV27 and TRBJ1-6; D ambiguous. The CDR3 has 15 amino acids. In germline, CDR1 is MNHEY, CDR2 SMNVEV (reference sequence). Trimming shortened V by 6 bases and J by 9 bases, and 18 bases separated the two germline ends. In nucleotides, the CDR3 is TGTGCCAGCAGCAGCCTCGGGGAGTGGCGTTCACCCCTCCACTTT. Amino acids: CASSSLGEWRSPLHF.

The CDR3 DNA reads TGTGCCAGCAGCTTGGACAGGGGGTTGTATGGCTACACCTTC. Protein product: CASSLDRGLYGYTF. The rearrangement uses TRBV5-6 and TRBJ1-2, with 8 nucleotides matching TRBD1. This CDR3 has 14 amino acids. The germline V gene has CDR1 SGHDT and CDR2 YYEEEE. Trimming at V came to 0 bases and at J to 5 bases, leaving 3 bases not matched to a gene.

This clone was seen many times. The genes are TRBV7-2 and TRBJ1-3; D is ambiguous. The CDR3 length is 16 residues. The germline gives CDR1 SGHTA, CDR2 FQGNSA. The germline V and J ends were trimmed by 5 bases and 0 bases, with 14 bases remaining between them. The CDR3 DNA sequence: TGTGCCAGCAGCATCCTCGGACTTTTCTCTGGAAACACCATATATTTT. Protein sequence: CASSILGLFSGNTIYF. Supplemented by reference TRBV7-2 and TRBJ1-3, the full variable domain reads GAGVSQSPSNKVTEKGKDVELRCDPISGHTALYWYRQSLGQGLEFLIYFQGNSAPDKSGLPSDRFSAERTGGSVSTLTIQRTQQEDSAVYLCASSILGLFSGNTIYFGEGSWLTVV.

This clone was counted between two and nine times. The chain combines TRBV6-5 with TRBJ1-3, with 7 bases fitting TRBD1. The ends lost 6 bases at V and 2 bases at J; junction bases unmatched: 1. Germline V gene lookup returns CDR1 MNHEY and CDR2 SVGAGI. The CDR3 runs to 13 residues. In nucleotides, the CDR3 is TGTGCCAGCAGGCAGGGGGCTGGAAACACCATATATTTT. Amino acids: CASRQGAGNTIYF.

This chain connects TRBV27 to TRBJ2-2; possibly TRBD2 for D (5 bases). CDR1 and CDR2 (germline): MNHEY, SMNVEV (reference sequence). V was cut by 7 bases and J by 5 bases, with 14 bases left in between. The CDR3 length is 14 residues. The CDR3 bases are TGTGCCAGCAATCGCCCGGGGTCTACCGGGGAGCTGTTTTTT. Its translation is CASNRPGSTGELFF.

V is TRBV18 and J is TRBJ2-7; 7 bases are a match to TRBD2. This CDR3 region has 14 residues. The V and J ends lost 3 bases and 2 bases, in that order; junction bases with no gene match: 4. Germline loops: CDR1 KGHSH, CDR2 LQKENI. The CDR3 loop reads CASSPREATYEQYF. The CDR3 DNA sequence: TGTGCCAGCTCACCTCGGGAGGCTACCTACGAGCAGTACTTC.

This chain uses TRBV6-5 with TRBJ2-1, with D unresolved. Germline V lookup: CDR1 MNHEY, CDR2 SVGAGI. The V gene lost 6 bases and the J gene lost 10 bases, with 13 bases spanning the gap. The CDR3 runs to 12 residues. This CDR3 reads CASRPVLGEQFF. The CDR3 bases are TGTGCCAGCAGGCCGGTTTTGGGCGAGCAGTTCTTC.

This clone was seen ten or more times. The rearrangement joins TRBV30 to TRBJ1-6; no firm D call. V shed 3 bases and J shed 7 bases, with 13 bases lying between them. The germline CDR1 and CDR2 sequences are GTSNPN and SVGIG (reference sequence). The CDR3 length is 14 residues. The CDR3 is CAWSQEGPNSPLHF. In nucleotides, the CDR3 is TGTGCCTGGAGCCAGGAAGGCCCCAATTCACCCCTCCACTTT.

This rearrangement joins TRBV5-1 to TRBJ1-3; TRBD1 might be the D (5 bases). Germline values: CDR1 SGHRS, CDR2 YFSETQ. This CDR3 has 14 residues. With 4 bases removed from V and 3 bases from J, the gap between germline ends came to 11 bases. The CDR3 is CASSPRGGGNTIYF. The CDR3, as DNA: TGCGCCAGCAGCCCCCGGGGGGGTGGAAACACCATATATTTT. Drawing the rest from reference TRBV5-1 and TRBJ1-3, the complete variable domain is KAGVTQTPRYLIKTRGQQVTLSCSPISGHRSVSWYQQTPGQGLQFLFEYFSETQRNKGNFPGRFSGRQFSNSRSEMNVSTLELGDSALYLCASSPRGGGNTIYFGEGSWLTVV.

CDR3 DNA sequence: TGTGCCAGCAGCTTGGGATGGGGCCCGCCAGGTGGCTACACCTTC. Amino acid sequence: CASSLGWGPPGGYTF. The rearrangement joins TRBV5-6 to TRBJ1-2; weak D call: TRBD1 (5 bases). The CDR3 runs to 15 residues. The ends were cut back, 0 bases at V and 7 bases at J, with 16 bases in the middle. Per the germline V gene, CDR1 is SGHDT and CDR2 is YYEEEE.

This sequence joins TRBV18 and TRBJ1-2; D remains ambiguous. Trimming took 3 bases from V and 4 from J, leaving 12 bases between them. The CDR3 extends over 14 amino acids. CDR1 and CDR2 from the germline V gene are KGHSH and LQKENI. In nucleotides, the CDR3 is TGTGCCAGCTCACCCTCCGGACTGGGCTATGGCTACACCTTC. It yields the protein CASSPSGLGYGYTF.

The chain couples TRBV6-6 to TRBJ1-1; TRBD1 might be the D (6 bases). The germline V and J ends were trimmed by 1 base and 4 bases, with 10 bases remaining between them. Per the germline V gene, CDR1 is MNHNY and CDR2 is SVGAGI (reference sequence). The CDR3 has 14 residues. Written as DNA, the CDR3 is TGTGCCAGCAGTTACTTGGGGGGGCTCACTGAAGCTTTCTTT. Its protein is CASSYLGGLTEAFF.

The rearrangement uses TRBV2 and TRBJ1-5, with D possibly matching TRBD1 (5 bases). This CDR3 spans 14 amino acids. Trimming left V 4 bases short and J 0 bases short, with 7 bases between. Germline V CDR1 and CDR2: SNHLY, FYNNEI. In nucleotides, the CDR3 is TGTGCCAGCAGTGTCACAGGTAGCAATCAGCCCCAGCATTTT. Protein product: CASSVTGSNQPQHF.